This T cell receptor beta chain came from a study of beta chain features in type 1 diabetes. Every isolated RNA sample was fully reverse transcribed, so sequencing captured expressed TCRB transcripts. Sequencing was performed with immunoSEQ multiplex PCR; in TCRdb, only in-frame clones are kept and a portion is missing. The repertoire holds hundreds of thousands of clones, with around 12% as singletons. Study observations and caveats: Patients with Type 1 diabetes showed moderately but significantly shorter TCRB CDR3s in all four CD4+ subsets.

This clone showed up just a few times. Its antigen is not known. The source of this sequence is a young man in good health. Sequencing input: naive CD4+ T cells from blood.

Here the CDR3 reads CASSQAGTGKETQYF. The CDR3 DNA reads as TGTGCCAGCAGTCAAGCCGGGACAGGCAAAGAGACCCAGTACTTC. This chain uses TRBV7-8 with TRBJ2-5, with 8 bases lining up with TRBD1. The germline V gene has CDR1 SGHVS and CDR2 FQNEAQ. After removal of 6 bases from V and 3 bases from J, the junction contained 9 bases not matched to a gene. The CDR3 extends over 15 amino acids.